This TCR beta chain was recorded in a study of blood T cell repertoires in COVID-19. Study-wide background: Acute and convalescent COVID-19 specimens originated in the United States, Italy and Spain.

Authors' analysis steps: The authors estimated nucleated cell counts from reference gene primer amplification. Profiling relied on immunoSEQ multiplex PCR, and the TCRdb table lists in-frame clones only, not all of them. V, J and clone size were drawn from that table, and D and trimming were deduced from the DNA. The profile shows approximately 110,000 clones, 70% to 90% of them singletons. The CDR3 totals 15 residues. CDR1 and CDR2 (germline): DFQATT, SNEGSKA (reference sequence). V shed 3 bases and J 13 bases; nucleotides not matched to a gene: 11. The sequenced sample was peripheral blood. V is TRBV20-1 and J is TRBJ1-6, with TRBD1 matching over 11 bases. The sequence derives from a human donor in a cohort sampled during active COVID-19. The CDR3 loop reads CSASPGQGARLPLHF. DNA for the CDR3: TGCAGTGCTAGTCCCGGACAGGGGGCGCGTCTCCCCCTCCACTTT.